This entry lists 4 T cell receptor beta chains sequenced from one sample in a study of neoadjuvant anti-PD-1 for oral cavity cancer. Only in-frame clones appear in the TCRdb table, and some are missing; sequencing was by immunoSEQ multiplex PCR. The table includes about 16,000 clones, approximately 67% detected once. The sequencing here drew on PBMCs, taken before nivolumab (anti-PD-1) treatment. These receptor sequences come from a person aged 40 to 85 with oral cavity squamous cell carcinoma.

The V and J genes are TRBV6-8 and TRBJ1-4, with D hard to call. Germline CDR1 is MNHGY and CDR2 is SAAAGT. V was shortened by 6 bases and J by 8 bases, with 19 bases between the two germline ends. There are 15 residues in the CDR3. The CDR3 is CASSPRGHRQEKLFF. CDR3 sequence (DNA): TGTGCCAGCAGCCCCCGCGGGCACCGCCAGGAAAAACTGTTTTTT.

The rearrangement links TRBV6-1 to TRBJ2-7, with 7 bases identical to TRBD1. Germline lookup yields CDR1 MNHNS and CDR2 SASEGT. The junction had 5 bases not matched to a gene; V was cut back by 4 bases and J by 2 bases. The CDR3 covers 14 residues. The CDR3 DNA is TGTGCCAGCAGTGCGGGGACAGCCCCCTACGAGCAGTACTTC. This sequence encodes CASSAGTAPYEQYF.

The gene calls are TRBV6-5 and TRBJ2-1; the D gene is possibly TRBD1 (6 bases). The CDR3 covers 15 residues. V dropped 4 bases and J dropped 3 bases, with 13 bases sitting between them. Germline CDR1 is MNHEY and CDR2 is SVGAGI. CDR3 protein: CASSFMGAFYNEQFF. CDR3 DNA sequence: TGTGCCAGCAGTTTCATGGGGGCTTTCTACAATGAGCAGTTCTTC.

This chain uses TRBV6-6 with TRBJ2-7, with D unresolved. The germline V gene encodes CDR1 MNHNY and CDR2 SVGAGI (reference sequence). The V end lost 2 bases, the J end lost 0 bases, and 8 bases lay between the germline ends. The CDR3 is made up of 14 amino acids. The CDR3 protein is CASSYGVSSYEQYF. The CDR3 DNA reads TGTGCCAGCAGTTACGGCGTGAGCTCCTACGAGCAGTACTTC.